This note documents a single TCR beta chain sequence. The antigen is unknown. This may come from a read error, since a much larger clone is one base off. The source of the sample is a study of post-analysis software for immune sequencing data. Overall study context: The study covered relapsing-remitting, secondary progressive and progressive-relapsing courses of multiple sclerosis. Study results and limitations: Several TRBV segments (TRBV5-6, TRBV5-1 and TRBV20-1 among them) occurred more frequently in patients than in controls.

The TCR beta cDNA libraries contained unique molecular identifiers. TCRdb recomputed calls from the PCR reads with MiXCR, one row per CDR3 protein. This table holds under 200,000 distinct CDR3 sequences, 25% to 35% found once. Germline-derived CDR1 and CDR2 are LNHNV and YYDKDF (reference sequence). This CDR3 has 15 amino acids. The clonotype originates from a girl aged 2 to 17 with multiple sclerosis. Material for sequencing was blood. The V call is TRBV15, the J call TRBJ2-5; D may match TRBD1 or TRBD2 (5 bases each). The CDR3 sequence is CAISRAGTLSETQYF. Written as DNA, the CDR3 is TGTGCCATCAGCAGAGCCGGGACCCTCTCAGAGACCCAGTACTTC. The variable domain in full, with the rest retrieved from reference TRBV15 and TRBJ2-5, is DAMVIQNPRYQVTQFGKPVTLSCSQTLNHNVMYWYQQKSSQAPKLLFHYYDKDFNNEADTPDNFQSRRPNTSFCFLDIRSPGLGDTAMYLCAISRAGTLSETQYFGPGTRLLVL.